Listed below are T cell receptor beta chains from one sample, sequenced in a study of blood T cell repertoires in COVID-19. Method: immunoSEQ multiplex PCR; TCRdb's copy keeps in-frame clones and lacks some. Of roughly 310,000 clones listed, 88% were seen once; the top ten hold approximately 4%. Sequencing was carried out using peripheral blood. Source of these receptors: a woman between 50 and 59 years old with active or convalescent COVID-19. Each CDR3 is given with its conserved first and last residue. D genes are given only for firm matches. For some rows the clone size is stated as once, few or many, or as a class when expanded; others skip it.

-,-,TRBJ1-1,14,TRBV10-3,TGTGCCATCAGTGGGGACACTATGAACACTGAAGCTTTCTTT,CAISGDTMNTEAFF
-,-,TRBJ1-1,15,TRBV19,TGTGCCAGTAGCCGTACACAGGCGGTTCTGACTGAAGCTTTCTTT,CASSRTQAVLTEAFF
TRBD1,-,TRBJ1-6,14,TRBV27,TGTGCCAGCAGTTTGGACAGGGGTAATTCACCCCTCCACTTT,CASSLDRGNSPLHF
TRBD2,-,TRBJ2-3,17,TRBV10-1,TGCGCCAGCAGCCGTAGGACTAGCGGGAGTGGAACAGATACGCAGTATTTT,CASSRRTSGSGTDTQYF
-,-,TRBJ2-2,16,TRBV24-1,TGTGCCACCAGTGACCCCCGGCAGGGGAGCACCGGGGAGCTGTTTTTT,CATSDPRQGSTGELFF
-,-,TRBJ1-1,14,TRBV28,TGTGCCAGCAGTTTACCCAACATGAACACTGAAGCTTTCTTT,CASSLPNMNTEAFF
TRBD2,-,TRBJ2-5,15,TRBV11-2,TGTGCCAGCAGCTCCCTGGCTAGCGGTCAAGAGACCCAGTACTTC,CASSSLASGQETQYF
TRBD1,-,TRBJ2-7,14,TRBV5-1,TGCGCCAGCAGCTACGGGACAGGTGCCTACGAGCAGTACTTC,CASSYGTGAYEQYF
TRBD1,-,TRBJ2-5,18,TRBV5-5,TGTGCCAGCACCGTGGTTTCTGGCGGGACAGGGTATCAAGAGACCCAGTACTTC,CASTVVSGGTGYQETQYF
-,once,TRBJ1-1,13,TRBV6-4,TGTGCCAGCAGTGGGGACGGGAGGACTGAAGCTTTCTTT,CASSGDGRTEAFF
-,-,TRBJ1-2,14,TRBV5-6,TGTGCCAGCAGCTTGGTGGGCGAGCCCTATGGCTACACCTTC,CASSLVGEPYGYTF
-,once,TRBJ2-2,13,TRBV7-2,TGTGCCAGCAGCCTACAGTACACCGGGGAGCTGTTTTTT,CASSLQYTGELFF
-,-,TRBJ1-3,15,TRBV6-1,TGTGCCAGCAGTGAGGGGGGTAGCTCTGGAAACACCATATATTTT,CASSEGGSSGNTIYF
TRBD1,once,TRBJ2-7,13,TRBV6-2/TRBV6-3,TGTGCCAGCCGTTTGACAGGGGGCTACGAGCAGTACTTC,CASRLTGGYEQYF
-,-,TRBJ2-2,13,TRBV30,TGTGCCTGGACCGGGGGGAACACCGGGGAGCTGTTTTTT,CAWTGGNTGELFF
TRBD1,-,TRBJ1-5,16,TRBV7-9,TGTGCCAGCAGCTTGGGACAGTCGGGAAGGGATCAGCCCCAGCATTTT,CASSLGQSGRDQPQHF
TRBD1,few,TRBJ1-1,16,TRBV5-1,TGCGCCAGCAGCTTGGGTGGGACAGGGGGCGATTTCAGGTCTTTCTTT,CASSLGGTGGDFRSFF
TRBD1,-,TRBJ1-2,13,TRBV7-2,TGTGCCAGCACCCGGACAGGGAACTATGGCTACACCTTC,CASTRTGNYGYTF
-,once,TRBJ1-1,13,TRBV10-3,TGTGCCATCAAGGAGGACAGCTACACTGAAGCTTTCTTT,CAIKEDSYTEAFF
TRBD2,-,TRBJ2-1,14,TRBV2,TGTGCCGCGGGACTAGCGGGAGGAAACAATGAGCAGTTCTTC,CAAGLAGGNNEQFF
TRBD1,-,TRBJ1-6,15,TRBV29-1,TGCAGCGCCCGACAGGGTAGCTCCTATAATTCACCCCTCCACTTT,CSARQGSSYNSPLHF
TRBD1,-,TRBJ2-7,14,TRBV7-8,TGTGCCAGCAGCTTACCAGGGGGCCAATACGAGCAGTACTTC,CASSLPGGQYEQYF
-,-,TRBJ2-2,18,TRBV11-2,TGTGCCAGCAGCTTAGCCCCTCCCGACAGACCGAACACCGGGGAGCTGTTTTTT,CASSLAPPDRPNTGELFF
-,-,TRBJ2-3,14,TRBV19,TGTGCCAGTACTAGGGAGCTAGCGACAGATACGCAGTATTTT,CASTRELATDTQYF
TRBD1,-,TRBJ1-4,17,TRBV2,TGTGCCAGCAGGAGGCAGGGGGCGTTTGATACTAATGAAAAACTGTTTTTT,CASRRQGAFDTNEKLFF
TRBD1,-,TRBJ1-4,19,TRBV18,TGTGCCAGCTCACCATTAGGACAGGGGTTATCGGCAACTAATGAAAAACTGTTTTTT,CASSPLGQGLSATNEKLFF
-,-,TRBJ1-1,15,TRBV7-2,TGTGCCAGCAGCTTAATGGGGGCGGGGAACACTGAAGCTTTCTTT,CASSLMGAGNTEAFF
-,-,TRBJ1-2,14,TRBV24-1,TGTGCCACCAGTGATACCCCCCTAAGGAGCGGCTACACCTTC,CATSDTPLRSGYTF
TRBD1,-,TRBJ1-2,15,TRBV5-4,TGTGCCAGCAGCCGTCGGACAGGGGGTCACTATGGCTACACCTTC,CASSRRTGGHYGYTF
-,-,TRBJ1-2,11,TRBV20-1,TGCAGTGTCGGGGGTAACTATGGCTACACCTTC,CSVGGNYGYTF
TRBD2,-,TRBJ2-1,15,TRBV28,TGTGCCAGCATCCTTAGCGGGAGCTCCTACAATGAGCAGTTCTTC,CASILSGSSYNEQFF
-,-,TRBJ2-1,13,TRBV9,TGTGCCAGCAGCGCTGACAGGTACAATGAGCAGTTCTTC,CASSADRYNEQFF
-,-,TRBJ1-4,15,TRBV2,TGTGCCAGCGTGGTGCGGGGCGCAACTAATGAAAAACTGTTTTTT,CASVVRGATNEKLFF
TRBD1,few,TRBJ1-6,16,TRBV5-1,TGCGCCAGCAGCTTGGTAGTAGGGACAGGGGATTCACCCCTCCACTTT,CASSLVVGTGDSPLHF
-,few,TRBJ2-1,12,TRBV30,TGTGCCTGGAGTGTTTCGGAGTCGAAGCAGTTCTTC,CAWSVSESKQFF
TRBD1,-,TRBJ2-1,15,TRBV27,TGTGCCAGCAATAGGGGGCCGGGGACCTACAATGAGCAGTTCTTC,CASNRGPGTYNEQFF